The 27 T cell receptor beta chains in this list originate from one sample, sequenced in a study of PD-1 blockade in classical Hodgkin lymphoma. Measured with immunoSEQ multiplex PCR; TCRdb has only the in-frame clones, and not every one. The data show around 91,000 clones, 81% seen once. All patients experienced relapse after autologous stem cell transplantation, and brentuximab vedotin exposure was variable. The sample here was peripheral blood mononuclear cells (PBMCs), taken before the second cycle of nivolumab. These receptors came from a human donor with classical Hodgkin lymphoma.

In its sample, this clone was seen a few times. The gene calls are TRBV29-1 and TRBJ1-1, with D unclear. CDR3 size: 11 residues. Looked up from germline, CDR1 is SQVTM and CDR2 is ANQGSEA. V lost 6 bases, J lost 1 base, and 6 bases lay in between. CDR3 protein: CSVDKNTEAFF. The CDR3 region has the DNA TGCAGCGTAGATAAGAACACTGAAGCTTTCTTT.

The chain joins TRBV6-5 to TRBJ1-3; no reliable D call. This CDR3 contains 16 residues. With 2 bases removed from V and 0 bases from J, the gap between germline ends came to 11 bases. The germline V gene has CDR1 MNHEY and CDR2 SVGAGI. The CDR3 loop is CASSYTGLDSGNTIYF. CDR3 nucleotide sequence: TGTGCCAGCAGTTACACTGGACTCGACTCTGGAAACACCATATATTTT.

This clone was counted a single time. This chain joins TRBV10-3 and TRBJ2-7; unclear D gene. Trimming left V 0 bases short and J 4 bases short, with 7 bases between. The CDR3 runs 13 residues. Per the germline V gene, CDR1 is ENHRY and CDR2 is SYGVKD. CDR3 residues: CAISESTAYEQYF. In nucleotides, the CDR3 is TGTGCCATCAGTGAGTCGACGGCGTACGAGCAGTACTTC.

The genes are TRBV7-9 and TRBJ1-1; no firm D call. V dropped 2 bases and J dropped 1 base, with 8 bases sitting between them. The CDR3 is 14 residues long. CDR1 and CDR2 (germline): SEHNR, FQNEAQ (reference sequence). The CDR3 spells CASSLKDGNTEAFF. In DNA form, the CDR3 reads TGTGCCAGCAGCTTAAAGGACGGGAACACTGAAGCTTTCTTT.

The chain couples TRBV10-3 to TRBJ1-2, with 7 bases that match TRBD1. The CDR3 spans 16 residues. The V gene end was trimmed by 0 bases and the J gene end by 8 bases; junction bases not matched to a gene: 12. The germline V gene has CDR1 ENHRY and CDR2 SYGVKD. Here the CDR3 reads CAISESDSRTGRGYTF. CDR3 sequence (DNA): TGTGCCATCAGTGAGTCAGATTCCCGGACAGGCCGGGGCTACACCTTC.

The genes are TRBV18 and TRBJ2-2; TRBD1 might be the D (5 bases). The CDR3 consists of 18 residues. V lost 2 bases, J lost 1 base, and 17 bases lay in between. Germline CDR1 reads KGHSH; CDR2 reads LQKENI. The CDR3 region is CASSPAILQGGNTGELFF. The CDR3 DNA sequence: TGTGCCAGCTCACCAGCAATTCTGCAGGGTGGGAACACCGGGGAGCTGTTTTTT.

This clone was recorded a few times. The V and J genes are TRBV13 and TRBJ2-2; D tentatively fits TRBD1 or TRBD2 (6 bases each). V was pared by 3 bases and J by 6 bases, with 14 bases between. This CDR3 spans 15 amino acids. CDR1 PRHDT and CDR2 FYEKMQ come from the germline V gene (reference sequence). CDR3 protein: CASSLEERGAGELFF. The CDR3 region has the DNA TGTGCCAGCAGCTTGGAGGAAAGGGGGGCCGGGGAGCTGTTTTTT.

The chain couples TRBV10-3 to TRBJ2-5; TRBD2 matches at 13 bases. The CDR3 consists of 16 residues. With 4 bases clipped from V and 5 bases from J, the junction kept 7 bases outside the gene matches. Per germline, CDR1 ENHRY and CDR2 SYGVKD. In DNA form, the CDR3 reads TGTGCCATCAGTGCCACTAGCGGGAGGGCCACCGAGACCCAGTACTTC. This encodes CAISATSGRATETQYF.

The chain's CDR3 is CASRPKSSYEQYF. CDR3 DNA: TGTGCCAGCAGACCGAAGAGCTCCTACGAGCAGTACTTC. The rearrangement links TRBV6-1 to TRBJ2-7; D unclear. Trimming cost V 6 bases and J 0 bases, with 9 bases left between them. Germline V lookup: CDR1 MNHNS, CDR2 SASEGT. CDR3 length: 13 amino acids.

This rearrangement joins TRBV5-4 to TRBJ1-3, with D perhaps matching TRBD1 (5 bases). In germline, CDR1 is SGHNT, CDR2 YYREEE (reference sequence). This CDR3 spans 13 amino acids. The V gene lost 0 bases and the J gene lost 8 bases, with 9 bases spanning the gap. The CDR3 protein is CASSLETDDTIYF. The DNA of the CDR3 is TGTGCCAGCAGCTTGGAGACAGACGACACCATATATTTT.

This CDR3 is CAWSDAPLGTQYF. CDR3 in DNA: TGTGCCTGGAGTGACGCTCCACTCGGGACCCAGTACTTC. The chain links TRBV30 to TRBJ2-5; no reliable D call. The CDR3 runs to 13 residues. Between the trimmed V and J ends, which lost 1 base and 7 bases, there was a span of 13 bases. Germline V CDR1 and CDR2: GTSNPN, SVGIG (reference sequence).

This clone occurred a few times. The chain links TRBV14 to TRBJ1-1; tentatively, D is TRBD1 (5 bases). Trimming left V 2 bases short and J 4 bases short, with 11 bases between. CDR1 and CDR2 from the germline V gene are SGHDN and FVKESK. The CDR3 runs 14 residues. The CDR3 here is CASSQTVGATEAFF. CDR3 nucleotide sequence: TGTGCCAGCAGCCAAACGGTAGGGGCCACTGAAGCTTTCTTT.

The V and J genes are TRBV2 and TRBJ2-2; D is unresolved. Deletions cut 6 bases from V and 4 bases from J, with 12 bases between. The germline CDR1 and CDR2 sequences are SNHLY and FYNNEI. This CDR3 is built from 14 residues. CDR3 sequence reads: CASSLKRSTGELFF. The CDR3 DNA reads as TGTGCCAGCAGCCTGAAACGGAGCACCGGGGAGCTGTTTTTT.

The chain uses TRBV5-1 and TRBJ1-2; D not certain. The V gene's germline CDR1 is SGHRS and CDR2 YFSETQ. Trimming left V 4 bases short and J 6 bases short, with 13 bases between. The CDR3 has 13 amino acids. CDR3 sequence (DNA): TGCGCCAGCAGCCCAACTCCGGGAAATGGCTACACCTTC. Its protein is CASSPTPGNGYTF.

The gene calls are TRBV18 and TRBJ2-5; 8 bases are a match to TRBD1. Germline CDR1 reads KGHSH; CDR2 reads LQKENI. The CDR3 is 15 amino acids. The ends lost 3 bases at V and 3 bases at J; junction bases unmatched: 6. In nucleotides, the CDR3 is TGTGCCAGCTCACCGGGGACAGGTGGTGAAGAGACCCAGTACTTC. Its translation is CASSPGTGGEETQYF.

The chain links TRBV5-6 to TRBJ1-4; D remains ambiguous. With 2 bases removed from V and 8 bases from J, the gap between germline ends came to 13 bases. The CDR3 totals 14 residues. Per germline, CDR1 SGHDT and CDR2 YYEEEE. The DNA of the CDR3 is TGTGCCAGCAGCTTTGGGCCAGGTCTCGAAAAACTGTTTTTT. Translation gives CASSFGPGLEKLFF.

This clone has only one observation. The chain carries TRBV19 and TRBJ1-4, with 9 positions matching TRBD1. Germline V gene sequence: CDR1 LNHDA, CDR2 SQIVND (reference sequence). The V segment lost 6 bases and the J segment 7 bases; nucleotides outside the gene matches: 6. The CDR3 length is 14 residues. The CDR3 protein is CASRDRGRREKLFF. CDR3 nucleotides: TGTGCCAGTAGGGACAGGGGAAGACGTGAAAAACTGTTTTTT. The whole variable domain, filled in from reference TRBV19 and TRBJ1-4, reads DGGITQSPKYLFRKEGQNVTLSCEQNLNHDAMYWYRQDPGQGLRLIYYSQIVNDFQKGDIAEGYSVSREKKESFPLTVTSAQKNPTAFYLCASRDRGRREKLFFGSGTQLSVL.

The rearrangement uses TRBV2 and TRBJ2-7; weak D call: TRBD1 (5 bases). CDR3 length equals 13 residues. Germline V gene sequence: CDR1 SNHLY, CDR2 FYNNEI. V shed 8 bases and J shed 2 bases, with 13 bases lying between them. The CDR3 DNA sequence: TGTGCCAGCTCTCAGGGCCCCACCTACGAGCAGTACTTC. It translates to CASSQGPTYEQYF.

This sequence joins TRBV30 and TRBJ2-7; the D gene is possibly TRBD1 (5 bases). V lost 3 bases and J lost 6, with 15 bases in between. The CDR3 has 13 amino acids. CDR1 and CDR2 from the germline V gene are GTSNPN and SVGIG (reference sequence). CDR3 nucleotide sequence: TGTGCCTGGAGCGAACAGGTTCTGGGCGAGCAGTACTTC. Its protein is CAWSEQVLGEQYF.

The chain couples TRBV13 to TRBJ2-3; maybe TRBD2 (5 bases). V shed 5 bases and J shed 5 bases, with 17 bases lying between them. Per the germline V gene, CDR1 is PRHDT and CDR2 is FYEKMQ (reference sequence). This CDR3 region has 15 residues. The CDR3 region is CASSPPAGRRDTQYF. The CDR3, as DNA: TGTGCCAGCAGCCCCCCCGCGGGCAGGCGAGATACGCAGTATTTT.

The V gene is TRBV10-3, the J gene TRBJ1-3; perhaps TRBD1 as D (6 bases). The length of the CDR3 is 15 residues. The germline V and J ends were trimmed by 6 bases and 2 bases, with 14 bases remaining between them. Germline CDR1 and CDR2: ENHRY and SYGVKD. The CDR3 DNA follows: TGTGCCATCAGCAACACAGGGAACACTGGAAACACCATATATTTT. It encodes CAISNTGNTGNTIYF.

The CDR3 DNA sequence: TGTGCCAGTAGGGGGATGACAGGGACGGGCTATGGCTACACCTTC. As protein: CASRGMTGTGYGYTF. This chain connects TRBV19 to TRBJ1-2; TRBD1 matches 7 bases. Germline assignment: CDR1 LNHDA and CDR2 SQIVND (reference sequence). J was trimmed by 4 bases and V by 6 bases; bases with no gene match: 11. The CDR3 is 15 residues long.

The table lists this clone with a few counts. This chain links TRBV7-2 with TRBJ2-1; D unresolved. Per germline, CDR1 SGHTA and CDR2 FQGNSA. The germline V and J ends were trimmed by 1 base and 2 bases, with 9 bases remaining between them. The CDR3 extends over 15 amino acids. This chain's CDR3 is CASSLEGRAYNEQFF. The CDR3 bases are TGTGCCAGCAGCTTAGAAGGTAGGGCCTACAATGAGCAGTTCTTC.

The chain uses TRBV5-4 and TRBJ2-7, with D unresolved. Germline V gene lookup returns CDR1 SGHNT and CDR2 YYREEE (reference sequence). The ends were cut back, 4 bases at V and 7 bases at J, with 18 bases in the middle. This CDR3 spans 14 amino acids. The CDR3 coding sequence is TGTGCCAGCAGCCTCGCTTGGACGGGTAGTGAGCAGTACTTC. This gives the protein CASSLAWTGSEQYF.

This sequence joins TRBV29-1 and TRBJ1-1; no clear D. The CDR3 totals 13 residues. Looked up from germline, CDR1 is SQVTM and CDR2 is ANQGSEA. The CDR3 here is CSTTVAVNTEAFF. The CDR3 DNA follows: TGCAGTACCACTGTTGCAGTAAACACTGAAGCTTTCTTT.

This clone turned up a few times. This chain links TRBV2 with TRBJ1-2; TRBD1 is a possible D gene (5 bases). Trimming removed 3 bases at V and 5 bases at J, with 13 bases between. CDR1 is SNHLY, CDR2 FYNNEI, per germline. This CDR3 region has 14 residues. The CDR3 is CASSDPGFGYGYTF. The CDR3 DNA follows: TGTGCCAGCAGTGATCCAGGGTTCGGGTATGGCTACACCTTC. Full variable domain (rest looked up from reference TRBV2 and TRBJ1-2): EPEVTQTPSHQVTQMGQEVILRCVPISNHLYFYWYRQILGQKVEFLVSFYNNEISEKSEIFDDQFSVERPDGSNFTLKIRSTKLEDSAMYFCASSDPGFGYGYTFGSGTRLTVV.

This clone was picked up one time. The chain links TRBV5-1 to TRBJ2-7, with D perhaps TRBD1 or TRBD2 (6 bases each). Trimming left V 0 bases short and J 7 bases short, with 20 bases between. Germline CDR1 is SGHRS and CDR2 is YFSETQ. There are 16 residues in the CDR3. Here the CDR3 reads CASSLAAAGSQGEQYF. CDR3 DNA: TGCGCCAGCAGCTTGGCCGCGGCGGGATCCCAGGGGGAGCAGTACTTC.